The entry that follows covers one T cell receptor (beta chain) sequence. Its target is not known. CDR1 and CDR2 from the germline V gene are SGDLS and YYNGEE. The V end was cut by 4 bases, the J end by 3 bases, with 14 bases between. This CDR3 has 14 amino acids. These data come from a study of cytomegalovirus exposure and HLA in healthy donors. In the study overall: In a later analysis, the roughly 120 validation repertoires were reported to have used the same platform as the 650 to 800 first-cohort repertoires.

The donors were part of the validation cohort of 100 to 150 subjects. That cohort was separate from the first cohort, which comprised 666 subjects. Only in-frame clones appear in the TCRdb table, and some are missing; sequencing was by immunoSEQ multiplex PCR. The sample lists about 240,000 clones; around 87% were seen once. Study-level results: According to a subsequent analysis, TCR clusters from the first cohort were inclined to appear together in the roughly 120 validation repertoires. Cytomegalovirus-associated status was assigned to 150 to 200 TCR beta chains.

What was sequenced was PBMCs. The TCR originated in a woman in her 30s in good health and CMV-seropositive. The rearrangement joins TRBV9 to TRBJ2-7; the D gene is possibly TRBD1 (6 bases). CDR3 nucleotides: TGTGCCAGCAGCCCTAGTGGGGGCAGCTACGAGCAGTACTTC. Translating gives CASSPSGGSYEQYF.